These 10 T cell receptor beta chains were all obtained from the same sample, sequenced in a study of glioma-infiltrating T cells after dendritic cell vaccination. The assay was immunoSEQ multiplex PCR, and TCRdb's table has in-frame clones only and misses some. The table shows around 67,000 clones, with approximately 80% occurring only once. This sample comprised blood, obtained before dendritic cell vaccination. The receptors stem from a human donor with glioblastoma.

This clone was seen a handful of times. The chain links TRBV6-5 to TRBJ2-7, with a weak D call TRBD1 (6 bases). The CDR3 is made up of 14 amino acids. Germline V gene data show CDR1 as MNHEY and CDR2 as SVGAGI. V lost 5 bases to trimming and J lost 5 bases, with 16 bases between them. DNA of the CDR3: TGTGCCAGCAGTAACGACCGGGACATAAACGAGCAGTACTTC. This encodes CASSNDRDINEQYF.

V gene TRBV9 combines with J gene TRBJ2-5; TRBD2 aligns across 8 bases. CDR1 is SGDLS, CDR2 YYNGEE, per germline. The CDR3 is 16 residues long. J was trimmed by 4 bases and V by 4 bases; bases with no gene match: 12. The CDR3 nucleotides are TGTGCCAGCAGCCAAATTGGGCGGGGGGTAGGAGAGACCCAGTACTTC. Translation gives CASSQIGRGVGETQYF.

The gene calls are TRBV2 and TRBJ2-7, with 10 bases fitting TRBD1. The CDR3 has 18 amino acids. Germline values: CDR1 SNHLY, CDR2 FYNNEI. The V and J ends lost 6 bases and 5 bases, in that order; junction bases with no gene match: 19. The CDR3 DNA is TGTGCCAGCAGCGAAAGCTTTAGTATGGGACAGGGGAACCACGAGCAGTACTTC. The encoded protein is CASSESFSMGQGNHEQYF.

The CDR3 protein is CASRTGGIRTEAFF. As DNA, the CDR3 is TGTGCCAGCAGGACAGGGGGCATCCGAACTGAAGCTTTCTTT. This sequence joins TRBV6-9 and TRBJ1-1; 10 bases fit TRBD1. Germline loops: CDR1 MNHGY, CDR2 SVAAGI. CDR3 length: 14 amino acids. The junction had 6 bases not matched to a gene; V was cut back by 6 bases and J by 5 bases.

This clone was recorded at least ten times. The chain uses TRBV29-1 and TRBJ1-2, with TRBD1 matching over 9 bases. Per the germline V gene, CDR1 is SQVTM and CDR2 is ANQGSEA. The trim removed 6 bases at V and 2 bases at J, leaving 4 bases unmatched. This CDR3 contains 13 residues. CDR3 DNA: TGCAGCGTCGGGACAGGGTCCAACTATGGCTACACCTTC. Its protein product is CSVGTGSNYGYTF.

This chain joins TRBV29-1 and TRBJ1-1, with unresolved D. V was clipped by 4 bases and J by 5 bases, with 8 bases between them. The CDR3 length is 11 residues. Germline lookup yields CDR1 SQVTM and CDR2 ANQGSEA. CDR3 loop: CSVAGETEAFF. The CDR3 nucleotides are TGCAGCGTTGCAGGTGAGACTGAAGCTTTCTTT.

The chain couples TRBV2 to TRBJ1-2; 8 bases agree with TRBD1. V lost 3 bases and J lost 5; bases outside the gene matches: 11. CDR1 SNHLY and CDR2 FYNNEI come from the germline V gene. The CDR3 contains 16 residues. CDR3 in DNA: TGTGCCAGCAGTGATATCAGGGGGCAGGCGGGGTATGGCTACACCTTC. Its protein is CASSDIRGQAGYGYTF.

This sequence joins TRBV7-9 and TRBJ1-2; D is possibly TRBD1 (5 bases). The V gene's germline CDR1 is SEHNR and CDR2 FQNEAQ (reference sequence). Deletions cut 0 bases from V and 2 bases from J, with 7 bases between. This CDR3 comprises 14 residues. CDR3 coding DNA: TGTGCCAGCAGCTTAGCCTCAGGGAACTATGGCTACACCTTC. The encoded protein is CASSLASGNYGYTF.

This chain connects TRBV7-6 to TRBJ1-1; D possibly corresponds to TRBD1 (6 bases). This CDR3 comprises 15 residues. Germline CDR1 SGHVS, CDR2 FNYEAQ. The V end was cut by 5 bases, the J end by 3 bases, with 16 bases between. The CDR3 DNA follows: TGTGCCAGCAGCCCCCGGGCCGGGGGGCACACTGAAGCTTTCTTT. Protein product: CASSPRAGGHTEAFF.

The V gene is TRBV10-2, the J gene TRBJ2-7; possibly TRBD1 for D (6 bases). There are 16 residues in the CDR3. Looked up from germline, CDR1 is WSHSY and CDR2 is SAAADI. Trimming removed 6 bases at V and 5 bases at J, with 23 bases between. CDR3 DNA sequence: TGCGCCAGCAGCGGCCAGGGGATCTTATCTTCCCACGAGCAGTACTTC. This translates into CASSGQGILSSHEQYF.